This TCR beta chain comes out of a study of T-cell reconstitution after alpha-beta-depleted transplantation in children. Note on this clonotype: Its antigen remains unidentified. This clone may be a read error of a much larger clone one base away.

Whole-study findings and limits: From surviving recipient T cells and thymic progenitors came the high day-60 TCRbeta diversity observed in some patients. The main origin of T-cell counts and diversity one year after transplant was newly produced T cells.

The CDR3 has 14 residues. Germline V gene sequence: CDR1 SGHRS, CDR2 YFSETQ. V was clipped by 7 bases and J by 8 bases, with 19 bases between them. Using unique molecular identifiers, the investigators prepared the TCRbeta library. TCRdb processed the PCR reads anew with MiXCR; each CDR3 protein has one entry. The sample shows 700,000 or so distinct CDR3 sequences, around 13% of them seen only once. The starting material was PBMCs, obtained before TCRalphabeta/CD19-depleted stem cell transplant. This clonotype originated in a girl aged 2 to 10 with congenital amegakaryocytic thrombocytopenia, due to receive a stem cell transplant. The chain has TRBV5-1 and TRBJ2-1, with a possible D match to TRBD2 (6 bases). CDR3 sequence reads: CASGVDLGGYEQFF. As DNA, the CDR3 is TGCGCCAGCGGCGTAGACCTTGGAGGGTATGAGCAGTTCTTC.